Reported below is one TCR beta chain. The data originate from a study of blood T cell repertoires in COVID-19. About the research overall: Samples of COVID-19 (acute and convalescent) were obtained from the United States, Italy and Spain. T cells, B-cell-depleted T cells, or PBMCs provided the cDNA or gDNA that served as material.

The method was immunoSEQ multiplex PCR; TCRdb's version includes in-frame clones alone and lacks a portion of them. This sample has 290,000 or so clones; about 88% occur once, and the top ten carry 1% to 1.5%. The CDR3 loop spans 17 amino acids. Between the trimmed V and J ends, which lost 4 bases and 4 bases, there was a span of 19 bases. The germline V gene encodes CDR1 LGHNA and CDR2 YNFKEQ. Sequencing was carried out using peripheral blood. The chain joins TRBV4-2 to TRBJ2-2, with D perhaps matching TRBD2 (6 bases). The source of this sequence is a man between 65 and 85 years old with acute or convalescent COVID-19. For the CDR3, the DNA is TGTGCCAGCAGCCTCAAACGGGAGACTTCTCTCACCGGGGAGCTGTTTTTT. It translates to CASSLKRETSLTGELFF.